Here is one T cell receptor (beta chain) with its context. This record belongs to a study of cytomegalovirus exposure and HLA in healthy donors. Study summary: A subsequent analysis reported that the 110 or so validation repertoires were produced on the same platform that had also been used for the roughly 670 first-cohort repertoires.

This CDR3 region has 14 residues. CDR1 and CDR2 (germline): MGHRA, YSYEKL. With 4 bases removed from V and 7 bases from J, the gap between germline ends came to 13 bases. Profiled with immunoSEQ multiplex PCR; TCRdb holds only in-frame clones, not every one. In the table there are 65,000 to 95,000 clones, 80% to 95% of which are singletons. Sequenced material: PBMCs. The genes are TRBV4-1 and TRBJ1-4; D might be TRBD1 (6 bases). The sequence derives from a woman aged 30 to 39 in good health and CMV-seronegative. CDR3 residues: CASSPQGLSEKLFF. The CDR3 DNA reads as TGCGCCAGCAGCCCACAGGGTTTGAGTGAAAAACTGTTTTTT.